The text below deals with one TCR beta chain. At the DNA level, this CDR3 is encoded by other sequences in the same sample as well. There are 14 residues in the CDR3. Trimming at V came to 3 bases and at J to 1 base, leaving 2 bases not matched to a gene. Germline-derived CDR1 and CDR2 are SGHRS and YFSETQ. The data belong to a study of cytomegalovirus exposure and HLA in healthy donors. About the study: Assignment to the Caucasian-associated ancestry cluster applied to around 82% of the 300 to 500 genotyped donors.

PCR primers comprised 60 Vbeta and 13 Jbeta primers. Data came from immunoSEQ multiplex PCR; TCRdb stores just in-frame clones and leaves some out. This table holds roughly 150,000 clones, roughly 82% found once. The chain has TRBV5-1 and TRBJ1-1, with 8 bases aligning to TRBD1. Sequencing used PBMCs. The sequence derives from a woman in her forties or fifties in good health and CMV-seropositive. The CDR3 region is CASSSGTGNTEAFF. The CDR3 nucleotides are TGCGCCAGCAGCTCGGGGACAGGGAACACTGAAGCTTTCTTT.